A selection of T cell receptor beta chains follows, all from one sample in a study of graft-versus-host responses after intestinal transplantation. Repertoires were generated with immunoSEQ multiplex PCR, while TCRdb's copy carries only in-frame clones and drops some. This sample has about 85,000 clones; 75% to 95% occur once, and the top ten carry 7.6%. No antigens are known for them. The sample consisted of unstimulated CD8+ T cells sorted from spleen or lymph node cells, taken before transplant. These receptors all stem from a human donor who was the organ donor for an intestinal transplant. CDR3s include the opening cysteine and the closing phenylalanine or tryptophan. A D gene is named only where the DNA matches it firmly. Some rows mark clone size as missing; the rest say once, few, many or name a class of expanded clone.

once,TRBV5-1,TRBJ2-5,-,TGCGCCAGCAGCAAGCCGGGACCACAAGAGACCCAGTACTTC,CASSKPGPQETQYF
-,TRBV7-9,TRBJ1-2,-,TGTGCCAGCAGCTTGGGCCCTCACTATGGCTACACCTTC,CASSLGPHYGYTF
-,TRBV7-9,TRBJ1-4,-,TGTGCCAGCAGCACAGCTACCGGAGGGCTGACTAATGAAAAACTGTTTTTT,CASSTATGGLTNEKLFF
-,TRBV6-5,TRBJ1-1,TRBD1,TGTGCCAGCAGTTACTCCGGGACAGTGGCCACTGAAGCTTTCTTT,CASSYSGTVATEAFF
-,TRBV7-7,TRBJ2-6,-,TGTGCCAGCAGCCCCTTCCTCCCGGGACGGCTGGGGGGGGCCAACGTCCTGACTTTC,CASSPFLPGRLGGANVLTF
once,TRBV2,TRBJ1-5,-,TGTGCCAGCGGCGGTGGACTGCCCTATAGCAATCAGCCCCAGCATTTT,CASGGGLPYSNQPQHF
once,TRBV5-1,TRBJ2-1,-,TGCGCCAGCAGCTTGGCGTCTGAGCAGTTCTTC,CASSLASEQFF
-,TRBV9,TRBJ2-3,TRBD2,TGTGCCAGCAGCGTAGTAGCGGGCCCCACAGATACGCAGTATTTT,CASSVVAGPTDTQYF
-,TRBV7-6,TRBJ2-1,TRBD2,TGTGCCAGCAGCTCCTCTAGCGGGTACTCCTACAATGAGCAGTTCTTC,CASSSSSGYSYNEQFF
few,TRBV13,TRBJ2-4,-,TGTGCCAGCAGCCCCTCCGGCGTCGGGATGGGCATTCAGTACTTC,CASSPSGVGMGIQYF
-,TRBV2,TRBJ2-7,-,TGTGCCAGCGCAGACATGACCTACGAGCAGTACTTC,CASADMTYEQYF
-,TRBV19,TRBJ1-1,-,TGTGCCAGTAGTATTGGCGGGGTAAATGAAGCTTTCTTT,CASSIGGVNEAFF
-,TRBV11-2,TRBJ2-7,TRBD2,TGTGCCAGCAGCTCGCGGGGGGTCGAGCAGTACTTC,CASSSRGVEQYF
-,TRBV7-3,TRBJ2-2,-,TGTGCCAGCAGCTTAGAGGCGGGACACATCACCGGGGAGCTGTTTTTT,CASSLEAGHITGELFF
-,TRBV19,TRBJ1-4,-,TGTGCCAGTAGTATTGTCTGGTTACCGGGAGGTAATGAAAAACTGTTTTTT,CASSIVWLPGGNEKLFF
-,TRBV9,TRBJ1-1,-,TGTGCCAGCAGCGTAGGAGGGAGCACTGAAGCTTTCTTT,CASSVGGSTEAFF
-,TRBV11-2,TRBJ2-5,-,TGTGCCAGCAGCATCCCCCCGCGGGGTGCCGGAGAGACCCAGTACTTC,CASSIPPRGAGETQYF
-,TRBV27,TRBJ2-7,TRBD2,TGTGCCAGCAGTTTAAGCGGGGGGGCCGTAAACGAGCAGTACTTC,CASSLSGGAVNEQYF
-,TRBV6-6,TRBJ2-3,-,TGCGCCAGCAGTCAACAGGGACCAGATACGCAGTATTTT,CASSQQGPDTQYF
-,TRBV9,TRBJ2-3,-,TGTGCCAGCAGCGGGGGTACGGTCAGCACAGATACGCAGTATTTT,CASSGGTVSTDTQYF
-,TRBV7-9,TRBJ2-7,TRBD2,TGTGCCAGCAGCTTAGTGTTAGCGGGAGGAACCTACGAGCAGTACTTC,CASSLVLAGGTYEQYF
-,TRBV6-5,TRBJ1-2,TRBD1,TGTGCCAGCGGATTTGGACAGGGCCATCAAGATAAGGACACCTTC,CASGFGQGHQDKDTF
-,TRBV19,TRBJ1-5,-,TGTGCCAGTAGTGACGGACCGACGAACAATCAGCCCCAGCATTTT,CASSDGPTNNQPQHF
once,TRBV7-6,TRBJ1-2,TRBD1,TGTGCCAGCAGCACCGGACAGGCCTATGGCTACACCTTC,CASSTGQAYGYTF
-,TRBV27,TRBJ1-6,-,TGTGCCAGCAGTTTTCGGGGTGTATATTCACCCCTCCACTTT,CASSFRGVYSPLHF
-,TRBV6-1,TRBJ2-1,-,TGTGCCAGCAGTGGAAAACTAGGTGGCAATGAGCAGTTCTTC,CASSGKLGGNEQFF
-,TRBV5-3,TRBJ2-2,TRBD2,TGTGCCAGAAGCCAACTAGCGGGGGCCCGTTTCACCGGGGAGCTGTTTTTT,CARSQLAGARFTGELFF
few,TRBV19,TRBJ1-4,-,TGTGCCAGTAGTGGGGAGGCCAGGTCGAATGAAAAACTGTTTTTT,CASSGEARSNEKLFF